These T cell receptor beta chains were read from a single sample in a study of glioma-infiltrating T cells after dendritic cell vaccination. Some clones are missing from TCRdb's copy, which holds only in-frame ones; the method was immunoSEQ multiplex PCR. Of around 78,000 clones listed, roughly 84% are singletons. The sample here was blood, taken after dendritic cell vaccination. The receptors stem from a human donor with glioblastoma. The CDR3 runs from the conserved cysteine through the conserved F or W. Each record gives: J gene, V gene, D gene, clone size, CDR3 DNA, CDR3 protein. D genes are given only for firm matches. Only part of the rows carry a size: once, few, many, or a class if the clone is expanded.

j_call: TRBJ2-5
v_call: TRBV5-1
d_call: TRBD1
clone_size: NA
cdr3_nt: TGCGCCAGCAGCCCGGCCGCAGGGGGTCAACAAGAGACCCAGTACTTC
cdr3_aa: CASSPAAGGQQETQYF

j_call: TRBJ2-1
v_call: TRBV5-1
d_call: TRBD2
clone_size: NA
cdr3_nt: TGCGCCAGCAGCGGCTTGACTAGCGGGAGTGAGCAGTTCTTC
cdr3_aa: CASSGLTSGSEQFF

j_call: TRBJ1-6
v_call: TRBV19
d_call: NA
clone_size: NA
cdr3_nt: TGTGCCAGTAGGAACAGGGACTATAATTCACCCCTCCACTTT
cdr3_aa: CASRNRDYNSPLHF

j_call: TRBJ1-2
v_call: TRBV19
d_call: NA
clone_size: NA
cdr3_nt: TGTGCCAGTAGTATAAGGCGGGAAGACTATGGCTACACCTTC
cdr3_aa: CASSIRREDYGYTF

j_call: TRBJ2-1
v_call: TRBV19
d_call: TRBD2
clone_size: NA
cdr3_nt: TGTGCCAGTAAAAAGGAGACTTCTGCGGGAGGTGAGCAGTTCTTC
cdr3_aa: CASKKETSAGGEQFF

j_call: TRBJ1-4
v_call: TRBV5-1
d_call: NA
clone_size: NA
cdr3_nt: TGCGCCAGCAGATTCAGGGCCGGCTCGGTTTCGACTAATGAAAAACTGTTTTTT
cdr3_aa: CASRFRAGSVSTNEKLFF

j_call: TRBJ1-1
v_call: TRBV29-1
d_call: NA
clone_size: NA
cdr3_nt: TGCAGCGTTGGGATAGGGGGTCACACTGAAGCTTTCTTT
cdr3_aa: CSVGIGGHTEAFF

j_call: TRBJ2-1
v_call: TRBV7-7
d_call: TRBD1
clone_size: few
cdr3_nt: TGTGCTAGCACCCCAGGACAGGGGGCTGGGGATGAGCAGTTCTTC
cdr3_aa: CASTPGQGAGDEQFF

j_call: TRBJ2-7
v_call: TRBV19
d_call: TRBD1
clone_size: NA
cdr3_nt: TGTGCCAGTAGTGATCCCGGGACAGGAATGAGCTACGAGCAGTACTTC
cdr3_aa: CASSDPGTGMSYEQYF

j_call: TRBJ1-4
v_call: TRBV10-3
d_call: NA
clone_size: NA
cdr3_nt: TGTGCCATCAGTGCGAGTAATGAAAAACTGTTTTTT
cdr3_aa: CAISASNEKLFF

j_call: TRBJ2-7
v_call: TRBV19
d_call: NA
clone_size: NA
cdr3_nt: TGTGCCAGTAGCCCCCAATTGGGCACCTACGAGCAGTACTTC
cdr3_aa: CASSPQLGTYEQYF

j_call: TRBJ2-7
v_call: TRBV7-2
d_call: NA
clone_size: few
cdr3_nt: TGTGCCAGCAGCATCACAGCCTACGAGCAGTACTTC
cdr3_aa: CASSITAYEQYF

j_call: TRBJ1-1
v_call: TRBV9
d_call: NA
clone_size: NA
cdr3_nt: TGTGCCAGCAGCTCCACAGCCTTCGGCACTGAAGCTTTCTTT
cdr3_aa: CASSSTAFGTEAFF

j_call: TRBJ1-2
v_call: TRBV7-3
d_call: NA
clone_size: NA
cdr3_nt: TGTGCCAGCAGCTTCCAACAGGGTGGGGGCTATGGCTACACCTTC
cdr3_aa: CASSFQQGGGYGYTF

j_call: TRBJ1-2
v_call: TRBV28
d_call: NA
clone_size: NA
cdr3_nt: TGTGCCAGCAGTCTCCGGGGGGGAGGCTATGGCTACACCTTC
cdr3_aa: CASSLRGGGYGYTF

j_call: TRBJ2-3
v_call: TRBV11-3
d_call: TRBD2
clone_size: NA
cdr3_nt: TGTGCCAGCAGCTTAGGAATGGGGCTAGCGGGAGATGGGGATACGCAGTATTTT
cdr3_aa: CASSLGMGLAGDGDTQYF

j_call: TRBJ1-1
v_call: TRBV9
d_call: TRBD1
clone_size: NA
cdr3_nt: TGTGCCAGCAGCGTAGCCCTCGGGACAGTGAACACTGAAGCTTTCTTT
cdr3_aa: CASSVALGTVNTEAFF

j_call: TRBJ2-5
v_call: TRBV28
d_call: TRBD2
clone_size: NA
cdr3_nt: TGTGCCAGCATTAAGGGGGGCCTAGCGGGAGGTACGGGAGAGCAGTACTTC
cdr3_aa: CASIKGGLAGGTGEQYF

j_call: TRBJ1-6
v_call: TRBV6-1
d_call: NA
clone_size: NA
cdr3_nt: TGTGCCAGCAGTCCCGGACAAACGAATTCACCCCTCCACTTT
cdr3_aa: CASSPGQTNSPLHF

j_call: TRBJ2-3
v_call: TRBV29-1
d_call: NA
clone_size: NA
cdr3_nt: TGCAGCGTTGACAGGGGAGTCACAGATACGCAGTATTTT
cdr3_aa: CSVDRGVTDTQYF

j_call: TRBJ1-1
v_call: TRBV29-1
d_call: TRBD1
clone_size: once
cdr3_nt: TGCAGCGTCCGTACAGGGGGCACTGAAGCTTTCTTT
cdr3_aa: CSVRTGGTEAFF

j_call: TRBJ2-2
v_call: TRBV19
d_call: TRBD1
clone_size: few
cdr3_nt: TGTGCCAGTACAACCTCGACAGGGAAGCCCGGGGAGCTGTTTTTT
cdr3_aa: CASTTSTGKPGELFF

j_call: TRBJ1-1
v_call: TRBV25-1
d_call: NA
clone_size: NA
cdr3_nt: TGTGCCAGCAGTTCTATGTGGTCACAGGGGAACACTGAAGCTTTCTTT
cdr3_aa: CASSSMWSQGNTEAFF

j_call: TRBJ1-4
v_call: TRBV5-1
d_call: NA
clone_size: NA
cdr3_nt: TGCGCCAGCAGCTTGACTGACGGGGGAAAACTGTTTTTT
cdr3_aa: CASSLTDGGKLFF

j_call: TRBJ1-2
v_call: TRBV6-5
d_call: NA
clone_size: NA
cdr3_nt: TGTGCCAGCAGTTACTCGGACAGATATGGCTACACCTTC
cdr3_aa: CASSYSDRYGYTF

j_call: TRBJ2-7
v_call: TRBV11-3
d_call: TRBD2
clone_size: NA
cdr3_nt: TGTGCCAGCAGCCCCTTGACTAGCCCCTACGAGCAGTACTTC
cdr3_aa: CASSPLTSPYEQYF

j_call: TRBJ1-3
v_call: TRBV2
d_call: NA
clone_size: few
cdr3_nt: TGTGCCAGCAGCCCTGACGAAGTGGCGGCTGGAAACACCATATATTTT
cdr3_aa: CASSPDEVAAGNTIYF

j_call: TRBJ1-1
v_call: TRBV5-1
d_call: TRBD1
clone_size: NA
cdr3_nt: TGCGCCAGCAGCGGGGGACAGGCCCCTAACACTGAAGCTTTCTTT
cdr3_aa: CASSGGQAPNTEAFF

j_call: TRBJ1-3
v_call: TRBV19
d_call: TRBD1
clone_size: NA
cdr3_nt: TGTGCCCGGCCGACAGGGGGAAACACCATATATTTT
cdr3_aa: CARPTGGNTIYF

j_call: TRBJ2-5
v_call: TRBV5-1
d_call: TRBD2
clone_size: NA
cdr3_nt: TGCGCCAGCTCGCGCCTAGCGGAACAAGAGACCCAGTACTTC
cdr3_aa: CASSRLAEQETQYF

j_call: TRBJ1-2
v_call: TRBV6-5
d_call: NA
clone_size: NA
cdr3_nt: TGTGCCAGCTCCGTAACCCGGAACTATGGCTACACCTTC
cdr3_aa: CASSVTRNYGYTF

j_call: TRBJ2-7
v_call: TRBV5-4
d_call: NA
clone_size: NA
cdr3_nt: TGTGCCAGCACCGATGGTGCAGGGAACTACGAGCAGTACTTC
cdr3_aa: CASTDGAGNYEQYF

j_call: TRBJ2-4
v_call: TRBV29-1
d_call: NA
clone_size: once
cdr3_nt: TGCAGCGTTTTAGGAGATCCTCTAGCCAAAAACATTCAGTACTTC
cdr3_aa: CSVLGDPLAKNIQYF

j_call: TRBJ2-3
v_call: TRBV7-2
d_call: TRBD2
clone_size: NA
cdr3_nt: TGTGCCAGCAGCCCATTAGCGGGAGGGCCCACAGATACGCAGTATTTT
cdr3_aa: CASSPLAGGPTDTQYF

j_call: TRBJ1-1
v_call: TRBV11-3
d_call: NA
clone_size: NA
cdr3_nt: TGTGCCAGCAGCTTAGGCCAACAGGGCGTTGGAACTGAAGCTTTCTTT
cdr3_aa: CASSLGQQGVGTEAFF

j_call: TRBJ1-1
v_call: TRBV18
d_call: TRBD1
clone_size: NA
cdr3_nt: TGTGCCAGCTCACGGGGACAGGGTCCGGACACTGAAGCTTTCTTT
cdr3_aa: CASSRGQGPDTEAFF

j_call: TRBJ2-7
v_call: TRBV5-6
d_call: NA
clone_size: NA
cdr3_nt: TGTGCCAGCAGCTTTAACAGATACGAGCAGTACTTC
cdr3_aa: CASSFNRYEQYF

j_call: TRBJ1-1
v_call: TRBV5-4
d_call: TRBD1
clone_size: NA
cdr3_nt: TGTGCCAGCAGCTTGGACAGGGGGGAAGCTTTCTTT
cdr3_aa: CASSLDRGEAFF

j_call: TRBJ2-1
v_call: TRBV6-5
d_call: NA
clone_size: once
cdr3_nt: TGTGCCAGCAGCCCGGGGTTTAATGAGCAGTTCTTC
cdr3_aa: CASSPGFNEQFF

j_call: TRBJ1-1
v_call: TRBV18
d_call: TRBD1
clone_size: NA
cdr3_nt: TGTGCCAGCTCAGACCGGACAGGGGCGGCCACTGAAGCTTTCTTT
cdr3_aa: CASSDRTGAATEAFF

j_call: TRBJ1-1
v_call: TRBV7-9
d_call: NA
clone_size: NA
cdr3_nt: TGTGCCAGCAGCTTTTCATCAAACACTGAAGCTTTCTTT
cdr3_aa: CASSFSSNTEAFF

j_call: TRBJ2-3
v_call: TRBV30
d_call: NA
clone_size: NA
cdr3_nt: TGTGCCTGGAGTAAGAGGGAACGAGATACGCAGTATTTT
cdr3_aa: CAWSKRERDTQYF

j_call: TRBJ2-5
v_call: TRBV11-2
d_call: NA
clone_size: NA
cdr3_nt: TGTGCCAGCAGCTTAGGGGGTAGGCCGGGGGAGACCCAGTACTTC
cdr3_aa: CASSLGGRPGETQYF

j_call: TRBJ2-7
v_call: TRBV25-1
d_call: NA
clone_size: NA
cdr3_nt: TGTGCCAGCAGTGAGGCAGGGCCTAGCTCCTACGAGCAGTACTTC
cdr3_aa: CASSEAGPSSYEQYF

j_call: TRBJ1-2
v_call: TRBV6-6
d_call: NA
clone_size: NA
cdr3_nt: TGTGCCAGCAGTTACTCTGAAGGGGTAGGCTACACCTTC
cdr3_aa: CASSYSEGVGYTF

j_call: TRBJ1-4
v_call: TRBV12-5
d_call: TRBD1
clone_size: NA
cdr3_nt: TGTGCTAGTGGTCCTGGACAGGCCAATGAAAAACTGTTTTTT
cdr3_aa: CASGPGQANEKLFF

j_call: TRBJ1-2
v_call: TRBV19
d_call: NA
clone_size: NA
cdr3_nt: TGTGCCAGTAGTTCAAGACAGTTCTATGGCTACACCTTC
cdr3_aa: CASSSRQFYGYTF

j_call: TRBJ2-7
v_call: TRBV7-2
d_call: NA
clone_size: NA
cdr3_nt: TGTGCCAGCAGCGATAGGGATCGGGGTAGGTGGGAGCAGTACTTC
cdr3_aa: CASSDRDRGRWEQYF

j_call: TRBJ2-2
v_call: TRBV2
d_call: NA
clone_size: NA
cdr3_nt: TGTGCCAGCAGTGCCTCTAGGGGCGGGGAGCTGTTTTTT
cdr3_aa: CASSASRGGELFF

j_call: TRBJ2-1
v_call: TRBV29-1
d_call: NA
clone_size: NA
cdr3_nt: TGCAGCGTTGAAGTCTTTGAGTCCTACAATGAGCAGTTCTTC
cdr3_aa: CSVEVFESYNEQFF

j_call: TRBJ2-3
v_call: TRBV6-5
d_call: NA
clone_size: NA
cdr3_nt: TGTGCCAGCAGTCCCACAGGGACAGATACGCAGTATTTT
cdr3_aa: CASSPTGTDTQYF

j_call: TRBJ2-1
v_call: TRBV4-1
d_call: TRBD2
clone_size: few
cdr3_nt: TGCGCCAGCAGCCAGTTTCTAGCGGGGTCATATAATGAGCAGTTCTTC
cdr3_aa: CASSQFLAGSYNEQFF

j_call: TRBJ1-1
v_call: TRBV5-1
d_call: TRBD1
clone_size: NA
cdr3_nt: TGCGCCAGTTCCCGGGACAGGTACATGAACACTGAAGCTTTCTTT
cdr3_aa: CASSRDRYMNTEAFF